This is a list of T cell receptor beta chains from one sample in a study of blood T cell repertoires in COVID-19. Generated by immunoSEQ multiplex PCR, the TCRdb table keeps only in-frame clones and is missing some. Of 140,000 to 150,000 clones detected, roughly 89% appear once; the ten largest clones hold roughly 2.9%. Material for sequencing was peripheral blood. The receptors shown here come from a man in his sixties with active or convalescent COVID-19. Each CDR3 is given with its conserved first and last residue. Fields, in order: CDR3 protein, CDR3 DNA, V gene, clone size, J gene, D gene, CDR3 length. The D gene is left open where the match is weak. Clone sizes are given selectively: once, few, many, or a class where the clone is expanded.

CASSLGGQDYGYTF,TGTGCCAGCAGCTTGGGGGGACAGGACTATGGCTACACCTTC,TRBV5-4,.,TRBJ1-2,TRBD1,14
CASSPGQGIYEQYF,TGTGCCAGCAGTCCGGGACAGGGGATCTACGAGCAGTACTTC,TRBV5-4,few,TRBJ2-7,TRBD1,14
CASSQGPGFNYGYTF,TGTGCCAGCAGCCAAGGGCCAGGTTTCAACTATGGCTACACCTTC,TRBV14,once,TRBJ1-2,.,15
CASSLEVGGETQYF,TGTGCCAGCAGCTTAGAGGTCGGAGGAGAGACCCAGTACTTC,TRBV7-2,.,TRBJ2-5,.,14
CASSSLPGLARSEQYF,TGTGCCAGCAGTTCCCTTCCGGGACTCGCTCGTTCGGAGCAGTACTTC,TRBV27,.,TRBJ2-7,.,16
CASSPQQGYEQYF,TGTGCCAGCAGCCCACAACAGGGGTACGAGCAGTACTTC,TRBV3-1/TRBV3-2,.,TRBJ2-7,TRBD1,13
CATSRSSGTGNYGYTF,TGTGCCACCAGCAGGAGCTCCGGGACAGGGAACTATGGCTACACCTTC,TRBV15,.,TRBJ1-2,TRBD1,16
CATREGDSYEQYF,TGCGCCACCCGGGAAGGAGATTCCTACGAGCAGTACTTC,TRBV5-1,.,TRBJ2-7,.,13
CAISGQGPDNSNQPQHF,TGTGCCATCAGCGGACAGGGGCCAGATAATAGCAATCAGCCCCAGCATTTT,TRBV10-3,.,TRBJ1-5,TRBD1,17
CASSLSSAQETQYF,TGTGCCAGTAGTTTATCTAGCGCCCAAGAGACCCAGTACTTC,TRBV19,.,TRBJ2-5,.,14
CASSSARTKLYEQYF,TGTGCCAGCAGTTCTGCGAGGACAAAGCTCTACGAGCAGTACTTC,TRBV27,once,TRBJ2-7,.,15
CASSLEREAQAFF,TGTGCCAGCAGCTTAGAGAGGGAGGCCCAAGCTTTCTTT,TRBV7-2,.,TRBJ1-1,.,13
CASSQVGQLTPLHF,TGTGCCAGCAGCCAAGTTGGACAGTTAACACCCCTCCACTTT,TRBV14,.,TRBJ1-6,.,14
CASSLVSPGQGKGNEQFF,TGTGCCAGCAGTCTAGTTTCCCCGGGACAGGGGAAAGGCAATGAGCAGTTCTTC,TRBV27,.,TRBJ2-1,TRBD1,18
CASSPPEGPYNEQFF,TGTGCCAGCAGCCCCCCGGAGGGACCGTACAATGAGCAGTTCTTC,TRBV7-9,many,TRBJ2-1,.,15
CAWSRGLAGSDEQYF,TGTGCCTGGAGTAGAGGACTAGCGGGAAGCGACGAGCAGTACTTC,TRBV30,.,TRBJ2-7,TRBD2,15
CASRLPGQDFYGYTF,TGTGCCAGCAGACTACCGGGACAGGACTTCTATGGCTACACCTTC,TRBV28,.,TRBJ1-2,TRBD1,15
CASSPSGGVGEKLFF,TGTGCCAGCAGCCCAAGTGGGGGGGTCGGAGAAAAACTGTTTTTT,TRBV9,.,TRBJ1-4,.,15
CSVRQVDTGELFF,TGCAGCGTTCGACAGGTAGACACCGGGGAGCTGTTTTTT,TRBV29-1,.,TRBJ2-2,.,13
CASSITGTPANGYTF,TGTGCCAGTAGTATTACCGGGACTCCGGCGAACGGCTACACCTTC,TRBV19,.,TRBJ1-2,.,15
CASSQGQGLSTEAFF,TGTGCCAGTAGTCAAGGACAGGGGTTGAGCACTGAAGCTTTCTTT,TRBV19,.,TRBJ1-1,TRBD1,15
CASSSLTSGAYNEQFF,TGTGCCAGCAGTTCCTTGACTAGCGGGGCATACAATGAGCAGTTCTTC,TRBV6-2/TRBV6-3,.,TRBJ2-1,TRBD2,16
CASSQNRRQATNYGYTF,TGTGCCAGCAGCCAGAACCGTAGGCAGGCGACTAACTATGGCTACACCTTC,TRBV3-1/TRBV3-2,.,TRBJ1-2,.,17
CASSLTRNTEAFF,TGTGCCAGCAGCTTAACCCGGAACACTGAAGCTTTCTTT,TRBV7-3,.,TRBJ1-1,.,13
CSASVVVGYGYTF,TGCAGTGCTAGTGTAGTTGTCGGCTATGGCTACACCTTC,TRBV20-1,.,TRBJ1-2,.,13
CASSHPPRGDYGYTF,TGCGCCAGCAGCCATCCCCCCAGGGGGGACTATGGCTACACCTTC,TRBV4-1,.,TRBJ1-2,TRBD1,15
CASSVQGVVGTDTQYF,TGTGCCAGCAGCGTTCAGGGGGTTGTCGGGACAGATACGCAGTATTTT,TRBV7-3,.,TRBJ2-3,TRBD1,16
CASSYFDGYTF,TGTGCCAGCAGTTACTTCGATGGCTACACCTTC,TRBV6-6,.,TRBJ1-2,.,11
CASSGYTGNTEAFF,TGTGCCAGCAGTGGTTATACAGGGAACACTGAAGCTTTCTTT,TRBV6-6,.,TRBJ1-1,.,14
CASSFQHPSGGNIQYF,TGTGCCAGCAGTTTTCAACACCCCAGCGGGGGCAACATTCAGTACTTC,TRBV27,.,TRBJ2-4,TRBD2,16
CASSVEAGRETQYF,TGTGCCAGCAGCGTAGAGGCAGGGAGGGAGACCCAGTACTTC,TRBV9,.,TRBJ2-5,.,14
CASSLPLAGTYEQYF,TGTGCCAGCAGTTTACCCCTAGCGGGGACCTACGAGCAGTACTTC,TRBV28,.,TRBJ2-7,TRBD2,15
CASSPGRGGYTGELFF,TGTGCCAGCAGCCCAGGGAGGGGGGGATACACCGGGGAGCTGTTTTTT,TRBV11-2,.,TRBJ2-2,.,16
CATSWGTRYEQFF,TGTGCCACCAGTTGGGGGACTAGATATGAGCAGTTCTTC,TRBV24-1,.,TRBJ2-1,TRBD2,13
CASSLGSKETQYF,TGTGCCAGCAGCTTGGGCTCGAAGGAGACCCAGTACTTC,TRBV7-3,.,TRBJ2-5,.,13
CASSTLGLGDTQYF,TGTGCCAGCAGCACCCTGGGTCTCGGGGATACGCAGTATTTT,TRBV7-2,.,TRBJ2-3,.,14
CASSSPGDRVGDEQFF,TGTGCCAGCAGCTCCCCCGGGGATAGGGTGGGAGATGAGCAGTTCTTC,TRBV21-1,.,TRBJ2-1,.,16